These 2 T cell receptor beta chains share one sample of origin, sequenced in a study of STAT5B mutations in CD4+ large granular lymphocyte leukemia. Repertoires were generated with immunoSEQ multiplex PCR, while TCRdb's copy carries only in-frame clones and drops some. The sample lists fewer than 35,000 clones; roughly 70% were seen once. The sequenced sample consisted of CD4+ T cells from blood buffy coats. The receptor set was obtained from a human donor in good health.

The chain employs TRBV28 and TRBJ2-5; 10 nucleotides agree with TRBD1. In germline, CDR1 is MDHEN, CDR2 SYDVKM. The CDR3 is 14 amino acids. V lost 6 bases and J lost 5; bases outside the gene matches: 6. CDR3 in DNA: TGTGCCAGCAGCCAGACAGGGGGCAGGGAGACCCAGTACTTC. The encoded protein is CASSQTGGRETQYF.

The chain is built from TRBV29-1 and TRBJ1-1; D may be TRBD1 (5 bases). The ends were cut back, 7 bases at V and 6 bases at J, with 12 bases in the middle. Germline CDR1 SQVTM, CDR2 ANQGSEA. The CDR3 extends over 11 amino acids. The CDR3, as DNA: TGCAGCGGCGGGGGGAGCTCTGAAGCTTTCTTT. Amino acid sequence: CSGGGSSEAFF.